This entry lists 21 T cell receptor beta chains sequenced from one sample in a study of blood T cells in healthy people across ages. A second PCR of 7 to 11 cycles used a sample-barcoded 5' primer and a J-beta primer mix. Each CDR3 protein is one row after TCRdb ran MiXCR on the 5' RACE reads. The repertoire holds approximately 780,000 distinct CDR3 sequences, with more than 25% as singletons. These records were also assigned to another study, of T cells of mothers and their children.

Sequencing used blood. These receptor sequences come from a boy younger than 18 in good health.

The chain uses TRBV28 and TRBJ1-1; a possible D gene is TRBD1 (5 bases). Germline CDR1 and CDR2: MDHEN and SYDVKM. Between the trimmed V and J ends, which lost 6 bases and 3 bases, there was a span of 11 bases. The CDR3 consists of 13 residues. CDR3 coding DNA: TGTGCCAGCAGCCCACCGACAGACACTGAAGCTTTCTTT. Its translation is CASSPPTDTEAFF.

In its sample, this clonotype was seen a few times. The rearrangement links TRBV27 to TRBJ1-5; 7 positions agree with TRBD1. Trimming cost V 5 bases and J 3 bases; bases outside gene matches: 4. CDR3 length: 14 amino acids. Per the germline V gene, CDR1 is MNHEY and CDR2 is SMNVEV (reference sequence). CDR3 nucleotides: TGTGCCAGCAGTCTTGGGACAGCCAATCAGCCCCAGCATTTT. Translated, it gives CASSLGTANQPQHF.

This clonotype was detected only a few times. This sequence joins TRBV3-1 and TRBJ2-4; the D gene is possibly TRBD1 (6 bases). There are 15 residues in the CDR3. Germline V gene sequence: CDR1 LGHDT, CDR2 YNNKEL (reference sequence). V was shortened by 7 bases and J by 0 bases, with 13 bases between the two germline ends. The CDR3 nucleotides read TGTGCCAGCAAGGACAGCTCTATAGCCAAAAACATTCAGTACTTC. This encodes CASKDSSIAKNIQYF.

The chain joins TRBV7-3 to TRBJ2-7, with D perhaps assigned TRBD1 or TRBD2 (5 bases each). V lost 3 bases to trimming and J lost 2 bases, with 14 bases between them. The germline V gene encodes CDR1 SGHTA and CDR2 FQGTGA. This CDR3 region has 15 residues. The CDR3 DNA sequence: TGTGCCAGCAGCTTCGGGGCAGGGCCCGCCTACGAGCAGTACTTC. Protein sequence: CASSFGAGPAYEQYF.

The chain employs TRBV24-1 and TRBJ2-3; possibly TRBD1 or TRBD2 for D (5 bases each). Germline-derived CDR1 and CDR2 are KGHDR and SFDVKD. Trimming left V 4 bases short and J 4 bases short, with 20 bases between. CDR3 length equals 17 residues. CDR3 amino acids: CATSDPVGTSGPDTQYF. As DNA, the CDR3 is TGTGCCACCAGTGACCCCGTTGGGACCTCAGGTCCAGATACGCAGTATTTT.

This clonotype was seen more than once but under ten times. This chain connects TRBV6-6 to TRBJ2-3, with D possibly TRBD2 on 5 matching bases. V lost 5 bases, J lost 4 bases, and 16 bases lay in between. Germline CDR1 is MNHNY and CDR2 is SVGAGI (reference sequence). The CDR3 sequence is 15 residues long. The CDR3 spells CASSTSAVGADTQYF. DNA of the CDR3: TGTGCCAGCAGTACCTCCGCGGTCGGGGCAGATACGCAGTATTTT.

This clonotype showed up just a few times. The CDR3 loop is CASSQVMGYEQYF. CDR3 DNA: TGCGCCAGCAGCCAAGTTATGGGCTACGAGCAGTACTTC. The V call is TRBV4-1, the J call TRBJ2-7, with D uncertain. Trimming shortened V by 1 base and J by 3 bases, and 7 bases separated the two germline ends. CDR3 length: 13 amino acids. Germline loops: CDR1 MGHRA, CDR2 YSYEKL.

The rearrangement joins TRBV29-1 to TRBJ2-1, with TRBD2 identical over 8 bases. With V trimmed by 5 bases and J by 7 bases, 16 bases remained unmatched. This CDR3 has 16 residues. CDR1 SQVTM and CDR2 ANQGSEA come from the germline V gene. CDR3 nucleotides: TGCAGCGTTTCCCCCTTGGCGGGGGGCTTTGCGAATGAGCAGTTCTTC. Its translation is CSVSPLAGGFANEQFF.

This clonotype was detected only a few times. The rearrangement joins TRBV12-3 or TRBV12-4 to TRBJ1-4; D uncertain. CDR3 length equals 14 residues. Between the trimmed V and J ends, which lost 6 bases and 0 bases, there was a span of 8 bases. The CDR3 nucleotides read TGTGCCAGCAGGGCCACCACAACTAATGAAAAACTGTTTTTT. Translation gives CASRATTTNEKLFF.

V and J are TRBV29-1 and TRBJ2-1; 11 bases align to TRBD2. V was clipped by 3 bases and J by 6 bases; unmatched bases: 10. Germline V gene data show CDR1 as SQVTM and CDR2 as ANQGSEA. This CDR3 comprises 16 residues. CDR3 region: CSVEGASGRYSNEQFF. CDR3 DNA: TGCAGCGTTGAGGGGGCTAGCGGGAGGTATAGCAATGAGCAGTTCTTC.

The CDR3 DNA follows: TGTGCCAGCAGCTTTATGGGGGGCGGCGAGACCCAGTACTTC. Its translation: CASSFMGGGETQYF. The chain combines TRBV11-2 with TRBJ2-5; D is perhaps TRBD1 or TRBD2 (6 bases each). The germline V and J ends were trimmed by 3 bases and 5 bases, with 13 bases remaining between them. The germline V gene has CDR1 SGHAT and CDR2 FQNNGV. The CDR3 is 14 amino acids.

The rearrangement joins TRBV7-8 to TRBJ2-3, with a weak D call TRBD1 (6 bases). The CDR3 runs to 15 residues. The V end lost 5 bases, the J end lost 2 bases, and 14 bases lay between the germline ends. Germline V gene data show CDR1 as SGHVS and CDR2 as FQNEAQ. The CDR3 DNA sequence: TGTGCCAGCAGCCCCTACAGGGCTCCCACAGATACGCAGTATTTT. Protein sequence: CASSPYRAPTDTQYF.

This clonotype was counted once. The CDR3 here is CASSWEIVSYNEQFF. CDR3 coding DNA: TGTGCCAGCAGCTGGGAGATAGTCTCCTACAATGAGCAGTTCTTC. The rearrangement links TRBV7-6 to TRBJ2-1, with D perhaps TRBD2 (5 bases). CDR1 and CDR2 (germline): SGHVS, FNYEAQ. This CDR3 region has 15 residues. Trimming left V 4 bases short and J 0 bases short, with 10 bases between.

The chain combines TRBV6-2 or TRBV6-3 with TRBJ2-3; 14 positions agree with TRBD2. The V segment lost 5 bases and the J segment 0 bases; nucleotides outside the gene matches: 4. CDR3 length: 17 residues. Germline V gene sequence: CDR1 MNHEY, CDR2 SVGEGT. CDR3 nucleotide sequence: TGTGCCAGCAGTATCGGACTAGCGGGAGGAAGCACAGATACGCAGTATTTT. As protein: CASSIGLAGGSTDTQYF.

This rearrangement joins TRBV5-1 to TRBJ2-3; 8 bases are shared with TRBD2. The trim removed 0 bases at V and 8 bases at J, leaving 14 bases unmatched. This CDR3 has 17 residues. Germline CDR1 and CDR2: SGHRS and YFSETQ. In DNA, the CDR3 is TGCGCCAGCAGCTTGGCGGGAGGGCCTCAGGACGAGGGTACGCAGTATTTT. Translating gives CASSLAGGPQDEGTQYF.

The chain is built from TRBV10-3 and TRBJ1-1; possibly TRBD1 for D (5 bases). CDR3 length equals 14 residues. V was shortened by 5 bases and J by 2 bases, with 12 bases between the two germline ends. Per the germline V gene, CDR1 is ENHRY and CDR2 is SYGVKD. The CDR3 loop is CAISTGTGNTEAFF. The CDR3 DNA follows: TGTGCCATCAGTACCGGGACGGGCAACACTGAAGCTTTCTTT.

This clonotype has only a few counts. The chain employs TRBV6-5 and TRBJ2-7, with D uncertain. Germline V gene sequence: CDR1 MNHEY, CDR2 SVGAGI. V was shortened by 4 bases and J by 1 base, with 14 bases between the two germline ends. This CDR3 contains 15 residues. CDR3 coding DNA: TGTGCCAGCAGTTTGGTGGCAGGAGATTCCTACGAGCAGTACTTC. It yields the protein CASSLVAGDSYEQYF.

This clonotype has just a few counts. V and J are TRBV10-3 and TRBJ1-5; D not certain. V dropped 8 bases and J dropped 1 base, with 6 bases sitting between them. CDR1 and CDR2 from the germline V gene are ENHRY and SYGVKD. There are 12 residues in the CDR3. This CDR3 reads CAIGRSNQPQHF. In DNA, the CDR3 is TGTGCCATCGGAAGAAGCAATCAGCCCCAGCATTTT.

This clonotype is a singleton in its sample. This rearrangement joins TRBV2 to TRBJ2-1; possible D gene TRBD2, 5 bases. TRBJ2-7 matches the DNA end more closely, so the J call is doubtful. Germline V gene sequence: CDR1 SNHLY, CDR2 FYNNEI. The CDR3 runs 12 residues. CDR3 bases: TGTGCCAGCAGCTTCGTACGGGGCGAGCAGTACTTC. Its protein is CASSFVRGEQYF.

Comments on this clonotype: The junction departs from germline at one end; a sequencing error may be responsible. The V gene is TRBV12-3 or TRBV12-4, the J gene TRBJ1-1; TRBD1 might be the D (5 bases). The CDR3 runs to 14 residues. The CDR3, as DNA: TGTGCCAGCAGCCTAGCAACCACAGGCAGGGAAGCTTCCTTT. Protein sequence: CASSLATTGREASF.

The gene calls are TRBV3-1 and TRBJ2-5, with TRBD2 matching 10 bases. The CDR3 totals 18 residues. After removal of 1 base from V and 4 bases from J, the junction contained 12 bases not matched to a gene. The germline V gene encodes CDR1 LGHDT and CDR2 YNNKEL (reference sequence). The CDR3 loop is CASSQVPAGGPIRETQYF. The CDR3, as DNA: TGTGCCAGCAGCCAAGTTCCAGCGGGGGGGCCGATTCGAGAGACCCAGTACTTC.